These T cell receptor beta chains were read from a single sample in a study of CD8+ T cells in alopecia areata. Profiling relied on immunoSEQ multiplex PCR, and the TCRdb table lists in-frame clones only, not all of them. The sample yields roughly 120,000 clones, roughly 50% seen once. The material sequenced was CD8+ T cells sorted from blood, taken at week 4, from a patient treated with tofacitinib. All receptors derive from a human donor with alopecia areata. CDR3s include the opening cysteine and the closing phenylalanine or tryptophan. The D gene is left open where the match is weak. Part of the rows lack a size; the others show once, few, many or a class for expanded clones.

V gene: TRBV5-1
J gene: TRBJ1-1
D gene: NA
clone size: NA
CDR3 protein: CASSRSEGNTEAFF
CDR3 DNA: TGCGCCAGCAGCCGTAGCGAGGGGAACACTGAAGCTTTCTTT

V gene: TRBV7-9
J gene: TRBJ1-4
D gene: NA
clone size: few
CDR3 protein: CASSPPGGANEKLFF
CDR3 DNA: TGTGCCAGCAGCCCACCCGGCGGCGCTAATGAAAAACTGTTTTTT

V gene: TRBV30
J gene: TRBJ1-5
D gene: NA
clone size: NA
CDR3 protein: CAWSDGSNQPQHF
CDR3 DNA: TGTGCCTGGAGTGACGGGAGCAATCAGCCCCAGCATTTT

V gene: TRBV2
J gene: TRBJ2-7
D gene: NA
clone size: few
CDR3 protein: CASNSGDNVYEQYF
CDR3 DNA: TGTGCCAGCAATTCCGGGGACAACGTTTACGAGCAGTACTTC

V gene: TRBV27
J gene: TRBJ1-2
D gene: NA
clone size: NA
CDR3 protein: CASSLEGGGYGYTF
CDR3 DNA: TGTGCCAGCAGTCTAGAAGGGGGGGGCTATGGCTACACCTTC

V gene: TRBV9
J gene: TRBJ2-3
D gene: NA
clone size: NA
CDR3 protein: CASSVGRSGTDTQYF
CDR3 DNA: TGTGCCAGCAGCGTCGGACGGAGCGGCACAGATACGCAGTATTTT

V gene: TRBV30
J gene: TRBJ1-2
D gene: NA
clone size: NA
CDR3 protein: CAWSVGATYGYTF
CDR3 DNA: TGTGCCTGGAGCGTGGGGGCAACCTATGGCTACACCTTC

V gene: TRBV7-9
J gene: TRBJ1-2
D gene: NA
clone size: NA
CDR3 protein: CASGPKSNYGYTF
CDR3 DNA: TGTGCCAGCGGGCCCAAGTCTAACTATGGCTACACCTTC

V gene: TRBV30
J gene: TRBJ1-4
D gene: TRBD1
clone size: NA
CDR3 protein: CAWTGGDSTTNEKLFF
CDR3 DNA: TGTGCCTGGACCGGAGGGGACAGCACAACTAATGAAAAACTGTTTTTT

V gene: TRBV30
J gene: TRBJ2-2
D gene: NA
clone size: NA
CDR3 protein: CAWSPSNTGELFF
CDR3 DNA: TGTGCCTGGAGTCCCTCTAACACCGGGGAGCTGTTTTTT

V gene: TRBV9
J gene: TRBJ1-4
D gene: NA
clone size: few
CDR3 protein: CASSGTPNEKLFF
CDR3 DNA: TGTGCCAGCAGCGGGACCCCCAATGAAAAACTGTTTTTT

V gene: TRBV7-2
J gene: TRBJ2-4
D gene: NA
clone size: NA
CDR3 protein: CASSLAIGGGVLAKNIQYF
CDR3 DNA: TGTGCCAGCAGCTTAGCGATAGGCGGCGGGGTGCTAGCCAAAAACATTCAGTACTTC

V gene: TRBV10-3
J gene: TRBJ1-2
D gene: NA
clone size: NA
CDR3 protein: CASEMRDTRYGYTF
CDR3 DNA: TGTGCCAGCGAGATGAGGGACACTCGATATGGCTACACCTTC

V gene: TRBV2
J gene: TRBJ2-5
D gene: TRBD2
clone size: NA
CDR3 protein: CAAGGQETQYF
CDR3 DNA: TGTGCTGCGGGGGGGCAAGAGACCCAGTACTTC

V gene: TRBV29-1
J gene: TRBJ2-4
D gene: TRBD1
clone size: NA
CDR3 protein: CSVWTGNIQYF
CDR3 DNA: TGCAGCGTATGGACAGGGAACATTCAGTACTTC

V gene: TRBV30
J gene: TRBJ2-7
D gene: NA
clone size: few
CDR3 protein: CAWSAIYEQYF
CDR3 DNA: TGTGCCTGGAGCGCGATCTACGAGCAGTACTTC

V gene: TRBV27
J gene: TRBJ1-5
D gene: NA
clone size: few
CDR3 protein: CASSERTGNQPQHF
CDR3 DNA: TGTGCCAGCAGTGAGCGGACGGGAAATCAGCCCCAGCATTTT

V gene: TRBV30
J gene: TRBJ1-1
D gene: TRBD1
clone size: few
CDR3 protein: CSGTGGSEAFF
CDR3 DNA: TGTTCCGGGACAGGGGGCTCTGAAGCTTTCTTT

V gene: TRBV19
J gene: TRBJ2-7
D gene: NA
clone size: NA
CDR3 protein: CASRQNAYEQYF
CDR3 DNA: TGTGCCAGTCGACAGAATGCCTACGAGCAGTACTTC

V gene: TRBV29-1
J gene: TRBJ1-5
D gene: NA
clone size: NA
CDR3 protein: CSVGTGALNQPQHF
CDR3 DNA: TGCAGCGTTGGAACGGGGGCCCTCAATCAGCCCCAGCATTTT

V gene: TRBV29-1
J gene: TRBJ2-1
D gene: NA
clone size: few
CDR3 protein: CSVAGFKGNEQFF
CDR3 DNA: TGCAGCGTTGCGGGGTTTAAAGGGAATGAGCAGTTCTTC

V gene: TRBV30
J gene: TRBJ1-2
D gene: NA
clone size: few
CDR3 protein: CAWSVSSFGYTF
CDR3 DNA: TGTGCCTGGAGTGTATCTAGCTTCGGCTACACCTTC

V gene: TRBV11-2
J gene: TRBJ2-7
D gene: TRBD1
clone size: NA
CDR3 protein: CASSLRGDRGPYEQYF
CDR3 DNA: TGTGCCAGCAGCTTAAGGGGGGACAGGGGACCCTACGAGCAGTACTTC

V gene: TRBV9
J gene: TRBJ2-5
D gene: TRBD1
clone size: few
CDR3 protein: CASSVAGTVQETQYF
CDR3 DNA: TGTGCCAGCAGCGTAGCTGGGACAGTACAGGAGACCCAGTACTTC

V gene: TRBV15
J gene: TRBJ2-6
D gene: NA
clone size: NA
CDR3 protein: CATRTASGANVLTF
CDR3 DNA: TGTGCCACCCGGACAGCCTCTGGGGCCAACGTCCTGACTTTC

V gene: TRBV29-1
J gene: TRBJ2-5
D gene: NA
clone size: NA
CDR3 protein: CSVDPGTLGEETQYF
CDR3 DNA: TGCAGCGTTGACCCGGGAACCCTGGGGGAAGAGACCCAGTACTTC

V gene: TRBV5-4
J gene: TRBJ1-2
D gene: NA
clone size: NA
CDR3 protein: CASSPRENYGYTF
CDR3 DNA: TGTGCCAGCAGCCCTAGGGAGAACTATGGCTACACCTTC

V gene: TRBV29-1
J gene: TRBJ1-5
D gene: NA
clone size: NA
CDR3 protein: CSTNPGPFSNQPQHF
CDR3 DNA: TGCAGCACCAATCCGGGACCGTTTAGCAATCAGCCCCAGCATTTT

V gene: TRBV13
J gene: TRBJ1-5
D gene: NA
clone size: few
CDR3 protein: CASSPGGDTSDQPQHF
CDR3 DNA: TGTGCCAGCAGCCCTGGGGGGGACACTAGCGATCAGCCCCAGCATTTT

V gene: TRBV2
J gene: TRBJ2-3
D gene: TRBD1
clone size: NA
CDR3 protein: CASSEGQGTGTDTQYF
CDR3 DNA: TGTGCCAGCAGTGAAGGACAGGGAACTGGCACAGATACGCAGTATTTT

V gene: TRBV9
J gene: TRBJ2-7
D gene: NA
clone size: NA
CDR3 protein: CASSVQGRDEQYF
CDR3 DNA: TGTGCCAGCAGCGTTCAGGGCCGCGACGAGCAGTACTTC

V gene: TRBV5-1
J gene: TRBJ2-5
D gene: TRBD1
clone size: NA
CDR3 protein: CASSLRDRGAETQYF
CDR3 DNA: TGCGCCAGCAGCTTGAGGGACAGGGGTGCGGAGACCCAGTACTTC

V gene: TRBV29-1
J gene: TRBJ2-7
D gene: NA
clone size: NA
CDR3 protein: CSVTDSYEQYF
CDR3 DNA: TGCAGCGTTACTGACAGCTACGAGCAGTACTTC

V gene: TRBV2
J gene: TRBJ2-2
D gene: TRBD1
clone size: few
CDR3 protein: CARGTDTGELFF
CDR3 DNA: TGTGCCAGGGGGACAGACACCGGGGAGCTGTTTTTT

V gene: TRBV29-1
J gene: TRBJ2-2
D gene: NA
clone size: NA
CDR3 protein: CSVDRETGELFF
CDR3 DNA: TGCAGCGTTGATAGGGAGACCGGGGAGCTGTTTTTT

V gene: TRBV29-1
J gene: TRBJ2-2
D gene: TRBD1
clone size: few
CDR3 protein: CSVELGQGSTGELFF
CDR3 DNA: TGCAGCGTTGAATTGGGACAGGGAAGCACCGGGGAGCTGTTTTTT

V gene: TRBV5-1
J gene: TRBJ2-3
D gene: NA
clone size: NA
CDR3 protein: CASSLDGRASTDTQYF
CDR3 DNA: TGCGCCAGCAGCTTGGACGGCAGGGCAAGCACAGATACGCAGTATTTT

V gene: TRBV23-1
J gene: TRBJ1-5
D gene: TRBD1
clone size: NA
CDR3 protein: CASSQSRGQGVQPQHF
CDR3 DNA: TGCGCCAGCAGTCAATCGAGAGGACAGGGGGTTCAGCCCCAGCATTTT

V gene: TRBV19
J gene: TRBJ1-1
D gene: NA
clone size: once
CDR3 protein: CASTPGGGTAEAFF
CDR3 DNA: TGTGCCAGTACCCCCGGGGGGGGGACCGCTGAAGCTTTCTTT

V gene: TRBV2
J gene: TRBJ2-3
D gene: TRBD2
clone size: few
CDR3 protein: CASSSGGQTTDTQYF
CDR3 DNA: TGTGCCAGCAGCAGCGGGGGGCAAACCACAGATACGCAGTATTTT

V gene: TRBV18
J gene: TRBJ1-5
D gene: NA
clone size: NA
CDR3 protein: CASSPATGSNQPQHF
CDR3 DNA: TGTGCCAGCTCACCCGCAACAGGGAGCAATCAGCCCCAGCATTTT

V gene: TRBV29-1
J gene: TRBJ2-2
D gene: NA
clone size: few
CDR3 protein: CSVEGGRIAGELFF
CDR3 DNA: TGCAGCGTTGAAGGAGGAAGAATCGCCGGGGAGCTGTTTTTT

V gene: TRBV5-1
J gene: TRBJ2-5
D gene: TRBD2
clone size: NA
CDR3 protein: CASSFLTSGGETQYF
CDR3 DNA: TGCGCCAGCAGCTTCCTGACTAGCGGGGGAGAGACCCAGTACTTC

V gene: TRBV9
J gene: TRBJ2-5
D gene: NA
clone size: NA
CDR3 protein: CASSETGTQETQYF
CDR3 DNA: TGTGCCAGCAGTGAAACAGGGACTCAAGAGACCCAGTACTTC

V gene: TRBV29-1
J gene: TRBJ1-2
D gene: NA
clone size: NA
CDR3 protein: CSVEDRGARKKGYGYTF
CDR3 DNA: TGCAGCGTTGAAGATCGGGGCGCAAGGAAGAAAGGGTATGGCTACACCTTC

V gene: TRBV7-9
J gene: TRBJ2-1
D gene: TRBD1
clone size: NA
CDR3 protein: CASSTSTGSSYNEQFF
CDR3 DNA: TGTGCCAGCAGCACTTCGACAGGGAGCTCCTACAATGAGCAGTTCTTC

V gene: TRBV30
J gene: TRBJ2-1
D gene: TRBD1
clone size: few
CDR3 protein: CAWGSLGQGINEQFF
CDR3 DNA: TGTGCCTGGGGCTCCTTGGGACAGGGGATTAATGAGCAGTTCTTC

V gene: TRBV30
J gene: TRBJ2-3
D gene: NA
clone size: NA
CDR3 protein: CAWSLLGSTDTQYF
CDR3 DNA: TGTGCCTGGAGCTTGTTAGGAAGCACAGATACGCAGTATTTT

V gene: TRBV30
J gene: TRBJ2-1
D gene: NA
clone size: NA
CDR3 protein: CAWTLGGYDEQFF
CDR3 DNA: TGTGCCTGGACTCTCGGGGGTTACGATGAGCAGTTCTTC

V gene: TRBV7-9
J gene: TRBJ2-3
D gene: TRBD1
clone size: few
CDR3 protein: CASSFGTGAADTQYF
CDR3 DNA: TGTGCCAGCAGCTTTGGGACAGGGGCCGCAGATACGCAGTATTTT

V gene: TRBV30
J gene: TRBJ2-7
D gene: TRBD1
clone size: few
CDR3 protein: CAWEQGVGDYEQYF
CDR3 DNA: TGTGCCTGGGAACAGGGGGTAGGGGACTACGAGCAGTACTTC

V gene: TRBV29-1
J gene: TRBJ2-2
D gene: NA
clone size: NA
CDR3 protein: CTLTHPNTGELFF
CDR3 DNA: TGCACCCTCACGCACCCCAACACCGGGGAGCTGTTTTTT

V gene: TRBV2
J gene: TRBJ2-2
D gene: TRBD1
clone size: few
CDR3 protein: CASSGDREELFF
CDR3 DNA: TGTGCCAGCAGTGGGGACAGGGAGGAGCTGTTTTTT

V gene: TRBV6-5
J gene: TRBJ1-5
D gene: NA
clone size: NA
CDR3 protein: CASSYSSADQPQHF
CDR3 DNA: TGTGCCAGCAGTTACTCGTCAGCGGATCAGCCCCAGCATTTT

V gene: TRBV6-5
J gene: TRBJ2-2
D gene: NA
clone size: NA
CDR3 protein: CASNPQAGNTGELFF
CDR3 DNA: TGTGCCAGCAACCCACAGGCAGGGAACACCGGGGAGCTGTTTTTT